A selection of T cell receptor beta chains follows, all from one sample in a study of CD8+ T cells in alopecia areata. Profiled with immunoSEQ multiplex PCR; TCRdb holds only in-frame clones, not every one. There are some 100,000 clones in the sample; 44% occur only once, and less than 20% lies in the top ten. Sequences were derived from CD8+ T cells sorted from blood, sampled at week 24, from a patient treated with tofacitinib. Receptors were obtained from a human donor with alopecia areata. The CDR3 runs from the conserved cysteine through the conserved F or W. A D gene is named only where the DNA matches it firmly. Size is omitted from some rows. Given values are once, few, many or a class for expanded clones.

V	size	D	J	DNA	CDR3
TRBV15	few	-	TRBJ2-5	TGTGCCACCACCTCTTCGGATTCCTTCAGGCGCCAAGAGACCCAGTACTTC	CATTSSDSFRRQETQYF
TRBV9	-	-	TRBJ2-5	TGTGCCAGCAGCCCCCGCCCCACGTACCAAGAGACCCAGTACTTC	CASSPRPTYQETQYF
TRBV9	-	TRBD1	TRBJ2-7	TGTGCCAGCAGCGTCTCCGGGACAGTGTACGAGCAGTACTTC	CASSVSGTVYEQYF
TRBV29-1	-	TRBD1	TRBJ1-2	TGCAGCGTTAGGACAGGGCAAAACTATGGCTACACCTTC	CSVRTGQNYGYTF
TRBV5-1	few	TRBD1	TRBJ1-1	TGCGCCAGCAGCTTGGATAGGGGGCGACCCGACACTGAAGCTTTCTTT	CASSLDRGRPDTEAFF
TRBV7-2	-	-	TRBJ2-6	TGTGCCAGCAGCTACTACCCTCCCGGGGCCAACGTCCTGACTTTC	CASSYYPPGANVLTF
TRBV4-1	few	-	TRBJ2-4	TGCGCCAGCAGCCATGTTAAGGCTATCCAGAACATTCAGTACTTC	CASSHVKAIQNIQYF
TRBV27	few	-	TRBJ1-1	TGTGCCAGCAGTTGGGCCAGAAGCTCGAACACTGAAGCTTTCTTT	CASSWARSSNTEAFF
TRBV5-1	few	-	TRBJ2-7	TGCGCCAGCAGCTTGGATGGCTACGAGCAGTACTTC	CASSLDGYEQYF
TRBV27	-	-	TRBJ2-7	TGTGCCAGCAGTTTTATACAGGGAGAGCAGTACTTC	CASSFIQGEQYF
TRBV27	few	TRBD1	TRBJ1-2	TGTGCCAGCAGTTCGGGACAGGGCTACTATGGCTACACCTTC	CASSSGQGYYGYTF
TRBV5-1	few	TRBD1	TRBJ2-7	TGCGCCAGCAGCCCGTCGACAGGGAGAAGCGACGAGCAGTACTTC	CASSPSTGRSDEQYF
TRBV4-3	-	-	TRBJ2-1	TGCGCCAGCAGCCTGCAGGGCCCTTTCGACGAGCAGTTCTTC	CASSLQGPFDEQFF
TRBV25-1	-	-	TRBJ2-1	TGTGCCAGCAGTGAATATACCCGGAGTCGAAAGCAGTTCTTC	CASSEYTRSRKQFF
TRBV11-1	many	-	TRBJ2-1	TGTGCCAGCAGCCCCCTAGGGCCTGAGCAGTTCTTC	CASSPLGPEQFF